In its sample, the clone carrying this TCR beta chain was seen a few times. A single record per CDR3 protein comes from TCRdb applying MiXCR to the 5' RACE reads. Of 280,000 or so distinct CDR3 sequences listed, around 8% were seen once; the top ten hold approximately 23%. The data were taken from a study of T-cell memory formation after mild COVID-19. The CDR3 length is 16 residues. The V end lost 2 bases, the J end lost 0 bases, and 13 bases lay between the germline ends. Germline V gives CDR1 MNHEY, CDR2 SMNVEV (reference sequence). Sequenced sample: PBMCs or a T cell subset sorted from them (not recorded which). The chain recombines TRBV27 with TRBJ1-1, with TRBD1 as a possible D gene (5 bases). This TCR came from a man aged 18 to 29 who had mild COVID-19 (a few samples of this study predate the infection). Cell type and time point are not known. DNA for the CDR3: TGTGCCAGCAGTTTAAGGTCAGGGAGACTGAACACTGAAGCTTTCTTT. Protein product: CASSLRSGRLNTEAFF.